The rows below give T cell receptor beta chains drawn from one sample of a study of blood T cells in healthy people across ages. TCRdb called the 5' RACE reads again in MiXCR, with one record for every CDR3 protein. The sample has around 990,000 distinct CDR3 sequences; less than 45% are singletons. The sequencing input was blood. The receptor set was obtained from a young man in good health. Each CDR3 is given with its conserved first and last residue. A D gene is named only where the DNA matches it firmly. Clone sizes are given selectively: once, few, many, or a class where the clone is expanded.

TGTGCCAGCAGTGAAAGAATGAGGGGGCGAGGTCAGCCCCAGCATTTT,CASSERMRGRGQPQHF,TRBD1,TRBJ1-5,.,TRBV6-1
TGTGCCAGCAGTTCTACCGGGACAGTTCTTTCACCCCTCCACTTT,CASSSTGTVLSPLHF,TRBD1,TRBJ1-6,few,TRBV7-2
TGTGCCAGCAGCGTACAGTCCGGGACATCTTATGGCTACACCTTC,CASSVQSGTSYGYTF,.,TRBJ1-2,.,TRBV7-3
TGTGCCTGGAGCTTTTGGGGCCAGCCCCAGCATTTT,CAWSFWGQPQHF,.,TRBJ1-5,.,TRBV30
TGTGCCAGCAGCTTAGGAACGGCTGGTGCGTGGGGCTACACCTTC,CASSLGTAGAWGYTF,.,TRBJ1-2,few,TRBV7-2
TGCGCCAGCAGCTTGATGGGAGGGGGCGGAAACACTGAAGCTTTCTTT,CASSLMGGGGNTEAFF,TRBD1,TRBJ1-1,.,TRBV5-1
TGTGCCAGCAGCTATGGGGGGCTCGAAAACATTCAGTACTTC,CASSYGGLENIQYF,.,TRBJ2-4,.,TRBV4-2
TGTGCCAGCAGTGCAGGGTATTGGGAGCAGTACTTC,CASSAGYWEQYF,.,TRBJ2-5,few,TRBV6-2/TRBV6-3
TGTGCCAGCAGTTCCACAGCTGGCCGGGGCACAGATACGCAGTATTTT,CASSSTAGRGTDTQYF,.,TRBJ2-3,few,TRBV12-3/TRBV12-4
TGTGCCAGCAGTGAAGTTCCGGGACAGGGGGCGAGTAGCACAGATACGCAGTATTTT,CASSEVPGQGASSTDTQYF,TRBD1,TRBJ2-3,few,TRBV2
TGTGCCAGCAGCCGGGGGACAGGCGTGGGTATGGTTGCCACCTTC,CASSRGTGVGMVATF,TRBD1,TRBJ1-2,.,TRBV7-9
TGTGCCAGCAGCGTAGAACAGCCCCAGCCCCAGCATTTT,CASSVEQPQPQHF,.,TRBJ1-5,.,TRBV7-8
TGTGCCAGCAGCACCCGACAGGGCCCAGATACGCAGTATTTT,CASSTRQGPDTQYF,TRBD1,TRBJ2-3,few,TRBV7-2
TGTGCCAGCACCCTACTAGCGGGGGACTCCTACGAGCAGTACTTC,CASTLLAGDSYEQYF,TRBD2,TRBJ2-7,few,TRBV6-2/TRBV6-3
TGCAGTGCTAGAGACGCCGGACTGGGGAATGAGCAGTTCTTC,CSARDAGLGNEQFF,.,TRBJ2-1,many,TRBV20-1
TGCGCCAGCAGCTTGGAGGTCAGAGCTAACTATGGCTTCACCTTC,CASSLEVRANYGFTF,.,TRBJ1-2,.,TRBV5-1
TGTGCCAGCTCACCGCCGAAAAACACCGGGACAGCCTGGAACTATGGCTACACCTTC,CASSPPKNTGTAWNYGYTF,TRBD1,TRBJ1-2,.,TRBV18
TGCAGTGCTAGAGACCCCGGACAGGGGGGCTCTGAAGCTTTCTTT,CSARDPGQGGSEAFF,TRBD1,TRBJ1-1,.,TRBV20-1
TGCGCCAGCAGCTGGCGAGGGACGTACAATGAGCGGTTCTTC,CASSWRGTYNERFF,.,TRBJ2-1,.,TRBV5-1
TGCGCCAGCAGCCAAGATCTTAGGGGGCGGGGAGATACGCAGTATTTT,CASSQDLRGRGDTQYF,.,TRBJ2-3,.,TRBV4-3
TGCAGCGTTGAAGGAGGACAGGGGGCCCACAATGAGCAGTACTTC,CSVEGGQGAHNEQYF,TRBD1,TRBJ2-7,few,TRBV29-1
TGTGCCAGCAACTCAGACAGGTACCAAGAGACCCAGTACTTC,CASNSDRYQETQYF,.,TRBJ2-5,few,TRBV12-3/TRBV12-4
TGTGCCAGCAGTTTATCGAATCCGGAGGATCAGCCCCAGCATTTT,CASSLSNPEDQPQHF,.,TRBJ1-5,once,TRBV27
TGCGCCAGCAGCTATAAGACTAGCGGGACAGGGGGCTACAATGAGCAGTACTTC,CASSYKTSGTGGYNEQYF,.,TRBJ2-5,.,TRBV5-1
TGTGCCAGCAGCCGGACAGCATATGGCTACACCTTC,CASSRTAYGYTF,.,TRBJ1-2,many,TRBV3-1
TGTGCCAGCAGCGAACAGGGGGACACTGGGGAGCTGTTTTTT,CASSEQGDTGELFF,TRBD1,TRBJ2-2,.,TRBV9
TGCGCCAGCAGCTTCCAATCTTACAATGAGCAGTTCTTC,CASSFQSYNEQFF,.,TRBJ2-1,few,TRBV4-1
TGCAGTGCTAGGATATGGTCCTCCCGCAATCAGCCCCAGCATTTT,CSARIWSSRNQPQHF,.,TRBJ1-5,.,TRBV20-1
TGTGCCAGCAGGCCGTTATTGAGGAGCGATGAGCAGTTCTTC,CASRPLLRSDEQFF,.,TRBJ2-1,few,TRBV2
TGTGCCAGCAGCGTTAGTCCATACCAAGAGACCCAGTTCTTC,CASSVSPYQETQFF,.,TRBJ2-1,.,TRBV9
TGCAGCGCATGGGACAGGGAGTACGAGCAGTACTTC,CSAWDREYEQYF,TRBD1,TRBJ2-7,.,TRBV29-1
TGCGCCAGCAGCCTTCGACTAGCTAGGTTGGATGAGCAGTTCTTC,CASSLRLARLDEQFF,TRBD2,TRBJ2-1,.,TRBV4-3
TGTGCCAGCAAAGTGGGAACAGATAGCAATCAGCCCCAGCATTTT,CASKVGTDSNQPQHF,.,TRBJ1-5,.,TRBV2
TGTGCCAGCAGCGTAGAGGGGCACTATGGCTACACCTTC,CASSVEGHYGYTF,.,TRBJ1-2,few,TRBV9
TGTGCCAGCAGCCAACGGACTAGCGGGGGGGCGTCCTATAAAAATGAGCAGTTCTTC,CASSQRTSGGASYKNEQFF,TRBD2,TRBJ2-1,.,TRBV3-1
TGTGCCACCCCGATTGGGTTAGTTAGGGGACTCCGCTACAATGAGCAGTTCTTC,CATPIGLVRGLRYNEQFF,.,TRBJ2-1,few,TRBV24-1
TGCGCCAGCAGCCAAGATGCTAACCAGAGGTACGAGCAGTACTTC,CASSQDANQRYEQYF,.,TRBJ2-7,few,TRBV4-3
TGTGCCAGCAGCTCAACTCCGGGACAGGCTCCCTACGAGCAGTACTTC,CASSSTPGQAPYEQYF,TRBD1,TRBJ2-7,.,TRBV7-9
TGTGCCAGCAGTTTTTATATGGGGGGTACTGAAGCTTTCTTT,CASSFYMGGTEAFF,.,TRBJ1-1,.,TRBV28
TGCAGTGCGGGCCACAGGGGAAGCAATCACCCCCAGCATTTT,CSAGHRGSNHPQHF,TRBD1,TRBJ1-5,.,TRBV20-1
TGTGCCAGTCGAGCGGGGTTCTCGGCGGAGACCCAGTTCTTC,CASRAGFSAETQFF,TRBD2,TRBJ2-1,.,TRBV7-2
TGCGCCAGCAGCTTGAACATAGGCAATGAGCAGTACTTC,CASSLNIGNEQYF,.,TRBJ2-5,.,TRBV5-1
TGTGCCAGCAGCCCGTGCGTTCCCTACGGGACAAACGGTTGGAATGAGCAGTTCTTC,CASSPCVPYGTNGWNEQFF,.,TRBJ2-1,once,TRBV14
TGTGCCAGCAGTTCGGACGGGTACTATGGCTACACCTTC,CASSSDGYYGYTF,.,TRBJ1-2,many,TRBV6-5
TGCGCCAGCAGCTTGGATAGCGGGGGGTTCAATGAGCAGTACTTC,CASSLDSGGFNEQYF,TRBD2,TRBJ2-5,few,TRBV5-1
TGCGCCAGCAGCCAAGATCTAGACGCGAGCTCCTACAATGAGCAGTTCTTC,CASSQDLDASSYNEQFF,.,TRBJ2-1,.,TRBV4-3
TGTGCCATCAGTGAGGAATTAATGGAGACCCAGTTCTTC,CAISEELMETQFF,.,TRBJ2-1,once,TRBV10-3
TGTGCCAGTAGTATAGGGACAAAGCAGTTCTTC,CASSIGTKQFF,.,TRBJ2-1,few,TRBV19